The source of this TCR beta chain is a study of T cell responses to AZD1222 COVID-19 vaccine. Points from the study as a whole: Recipients of two AZD1222 doses showed rising Spike-specific TCR breadth and depth. No day 14 peak samples; only post-peak repertoires were characterized.

To note about this clone: Its specificity is not known.

Clones were read by immunoSEQ multiplex PCR, and TCRdb kept only the in-frame ones, dropping some. The repertoire includes tens of thousands of clones, about nine tenths of them detected once, and 5% to 6% sits in the top ten. V was trimmed by 7 bases and J by 0 bases, leaving 15 bases between them. CDR1 and CDR2 from the germline V gene are SGHTA and FQGNSA. The CDR3 runs to 15 residues. The sequence was collected from an adult in good health. This chain uses TRBV7-2 with TRBJ1-1; D perhaps matches TRBD1 (5 bases). Here the sequenced sample was peripheral blood, taken on day 0 of AZD1222 vaccination. The CDR3 loop is CASTQQATLNTEAFF. CDR3 nucleotides: TGTGCCAGCACCCAACAGGCGACACTGAACACTGAAGCTTTCTTT. Combining the CDR3 with reference TRBV7-2 and TRBJ1-1 gives the whole variable domain GAGVSQSPSNKVTEKGKDVELRCDPISGHTALYWYRQSLGQGLEFLIYFQGNSAPDKSGLPSDRFSAERTGGSVSTLTIQRTQQEDSAVYLCASTQQATLNTEAFFGQGTRLTVV.